This TCR beta chain appears in the sequencing data of a study of cytomegalovirus exposure and HLA in healthy donors. PCR primers comprised 60 Vbeta and 13 Jbeta primers. Measured with immunoSEQ multiplex PCR; TCRdb has only the in-frame clones, and not every one. This table has 100,000 or so clones, approximately 72% appearing once. This clone was observed a handful of times. Sequencing was done on a sample of PBMCs. The clonotype originates from a male donor in good health and CMV-seropositive.

Here the CDR3 DNA reads TGTGCCAGTACATGGCAGGGGAACAATCAGCCCCAGCATTTT. Translating gives CASTWQGNNQPQHF. The V gene is TRBV19, the J gene TRBJ1-5; possible D gene TRBD1, 6 bases. Trimming left V 7 bases short and J 3 bases short, with 13 bases between. CDR1 is LNHDA and CDR2 is SQIVND in the germline V gene (reference sequence). This CDR3 is 14 amino acids long.